The source of this TCR beta chain is a study of cytomegalovirus exposure and HLA in healthy donors. Note on this clone: Its antigen is unidentified.

Primers for the PCR totalled 60 Vbeta and 13 Jbeta. Method: immunoSEQ multiplex PCR; TCRdb's copy keeps in-frame clones and lacks some. The data hold approximately 170,000 clones, with about 81% observed a single time. The study's findings and limits: Sequencing likely generated an artifact that appeared as a cluster of highly shared sequence variants.

Though nominally healthy at sampling, donors likely had unrecorded immune exposures. Germline V gene data show CDR1 as SQVTM and CDR2 as ANQGSEA. V was clipped by 4 bases and J by 5 bases, with 9 bases between them. The CDR3 extends over 12 amino acids. This clonotype was sampled from a man between 25 and 39 years old in good health and CMV-seropositive. The chain uses TRBV29-1 and TRBJ1-5; no clear D gene. Material: PBMCs. The CDR3 spells CSVGGVDQPQHF. CDR3 nucleotides: TGCAGCGTTGGAGGAGTGGATCAGCCCCAGCATTTT.